This record looks at one T cell receptor beta chain sequence and its context. The antigen remains unidentified. The sample contains more than one DNA sequence encoding this CDR3. It was into CD45RA+ naive and CD45RA-negative memory subsets that the CD4+ cells were split. The data were obtained in a study of shared clonotypes between healthy human individuals. Background on the study: Donor composition was a couple of women and a few men, aged 18 to 49. Study-wide results and caveats: The rarefaction results pointed to incomplete sorted-subset sequencing despite large depth.

The repertoire was sequenced with immunoSEQ multiplex PCR; TCRdb's copy has only in-frame clones and lacks some. Of 400,000 to 600,000 clones listed, more than 95% are singletons. The CDR3 runs to 15 residues. V was pared by 5 bases and J by 2 bases, with 2 bases of the junction left unmatched. The germline CDR1 and CDR2 sequences are MNHEY and SVGAGI. The sequenced sample was naive CD4+ T cells sorted from blood. As to subset: CD45RA+ positively selected. The clonotype originates from a woman in her twenties or thirties in good health. The chain is built from TRBV6-5 and TRBJ2-7; 14 bases align to TRBD2. CDR3 DNA sequence: TGTGCCAGCAGTCGGGGACTAGCGGGAGCCTACGAGCAGTACTTC. Protein: CASSRGLAGAYEQYF.